This T cell receptor beta chain is drawn from a study of T-cell memory formation after mild COVID-19. The CDR3 runs 14 residues. With 0 bases removed from V and 6 bases from J, the gap between germline ends came to 9 bases. The germline CDR1 and CDR2 sequences are LGHNA and YSLEER. TCRdb reanalysed the 5' RACE reads using MiXCR and keeps one entry per CDR3 protein. The sample lists some 310,000 distinct CDR3 sequences, approximately 22% occurring once. The chain employs TRBV4-3 and TRBJ2-1, with D uncertain. The specimen sequenced was PBMCs or a T cell subset sorted from them (not recorded which). This TCR came from a man aged 18 to 29 who had mild COVID-19 (a few samples of this study predate the infection). Cell type and time point are not known. The CDR3 DNA reads TGCGCCAGCAGCCAAGAGATTAGGATCAATGAGCAGTTCTTC. Encoded protein: CASSQEIRINEQFF.